A single sample is the source of the 7 T cell receptor beta chains below, sequenced in a study of blood T cell repertoires in COVID-19. Clones were sequenced by immunoSEQ multiplex PCR, and TCRdb holds only the in-frame ones, with some missing. The profile shows 140,000 or so clones, around 87% of them singletons. The sequencing sample was made of peripheral blood. All receptors derive from a man aged 50-60 years who had recovered from COVID-19.

The V and J genes are TRBV6-2 or TRBV6-3 and TRBJ1-5, with D uncertain. CDR1 is MNHEY and CDR2 is SVGEGT in the germline V gene. This CDR3 has 17 residues. V dropped 0 bases and J dropped 0 bases, with 12 bases sitting between them. CDR3: CASSYSTDGYSNQPQHF. The CDR3 DNA is TGTGCCAGCAGTTACTCCACCGACGGGTATAGCAATCAGCCCCAGCATTTT.

The CDR3 reads CAWARGTEAFF. The CDR3 region has the DNA TGTGCCTGGGCCAGGGGCACTGAAGCTTTCTTT. The rearrangement joins TRBV30 to TRBJ1-1, with a weak D call TRBD1 (6 bases). Germline V gene lookup returns CDR1 GTSNPN and CDR2 SVGIG (reference sequence). CDR3 length: 11 amino acids. Trimming removed 5 bases from V and 4 bases from J, with 8 bases in between.

V usage is TRBV6-1 and J usage is TRBJ1-5; D unresolved. The CDR3 sequence is 14 residues long. Germline V gene data show CDR1 as MNHNS and CDR2 as SASEGT. Trimming removed 2 bases from V and 3 bases from J, with 8 bases in between. The CDR3 loop reads CASSERGNNQPQHF. As DNA, the CDR3 is TGTGCCAGCAGTGAACGGGGTAACAATCAGCCCCAGCATTTT.

The CDR3 loop is CASSWTGNMNTEAFF. In nucleotides, the CDR3 is TGCGCCAGCAGCTGGACAGGGAACATGAACACTGAAGCTTTCTTT. J is TRBJ1-1 and V is TRBV5-1; 8 nucleotides match TRBD1. Unmatched junction bases numbered 4, after V lost 3 bases and J lost 0 bases. CDR1 and CDR2 (germline): SGHRS, YFSETQ. This CDR3 has 15 residues.

The V gene is TRBV6-2 or TRBV6-3, the J gene TRBJ1-2; 7 positions agree with TRBD1. Germline CDR1 is MNHEY and CDR2 is SVGEGT. This CDR3 has 16 amino acids. With V trimmed by 2 bases and J by 0 bases, 6 bases remained unmatched. The DNA of the CDR3 is TGTGCCAGCAGTTACGGGACAGCCACCTCTAACTATGGCTACACCTTC. Amino acids: CASSYGTATSNYGYTF.

The rearrangement links TRBV6-5 to TRBJ1-4; D may be TRBD1 (5 bases). The ends were cut back, 1 base at V and 7 bases at J, with 7 bases in the middle. Germline V gives CDR1 MNHEY, CDR2 SVGAGI. The CDR3 runs 13 residues. The CDR3: CASSYYGGEKLFF. CDR3 DNA: TGTGCCAGCAGTTACTACGGGGGTGAAAAACTGTTTTTT.

V gene TRBV4-3 combines with J gene TRBJ2-7, with 8 bases fitting TRBD2. Trimming cost V 0 bases and J 2 bases; bases outside gene matches: 3. Germline V gene data show CDR1 as LGHNA and CDR2 as YSLEER. The CDR3 has 15 amino acids. CDR3 amino acids: CASSQDRGGTYEQYF. DNA of the CDR3: TGCGCCAGCAGCCAAGATCGCGGGGGGACCTACGAGCAGTACTTC.